This T cell receptor beta chain was recorded in a study of blood T cell repertoires in COVID-19. Study-wide context: The origin of the acute and convalescent COVID-19 samples was the United States, Italy and Spain. PBMCs, B-cell-depleted T cells, or T cells provided the cDNA or gDNA that made up the material.

The CDR3 runs 16 residues. Trimming at V came to 1 base and at J to 2 bases, leaving 3 bases not matched to a gene. Germline V lookup: CDR1 LGHNA, CDR2 YSLEER. As handled by the study authors: Estimates of nucleated cell counts were drawn from the amplification of reference gene primers. The repertoire was sequenced with immunoSEQ multiplex PCR; TCRdb's copy has only in-frame clones and lacks some. V and J calls and clone size come straight from that table; D and trimming were deduced from the DNA. The sample lists about 200,000 clones, around 90% occurring once. Recovery among Cohort 3 donors was established by two negative PCRs, clearance, or symptom resolution.

This clonotype was obtained from a woman under 40 who had recovered from COVID-19. Material: PBMCs or T cells enriched from blood (not recorded which). The chain carries TRBV4-3 and TRBJ1-3; 9 nucleotides match TRBD1. CDR3 in DNA: TGCGCCAGCAGCCAAGTAACAGGGGGCACTGGAAACACCATATATTTT. This gives the protein CASSQVTGGTGNTIYF.